The clone carrying this T cell receptor (beta chain) came up once. What it recognizes is unknown. This entry comes from a study of graft-versus-host responses after intestinal transplantation. CDR3 length: 16 residues. Germline trimming cut 4 bases from V and 10 bases from J; bases unmatched to any gene: 11. Germline V gene lookup returns CDR1 SGHDN and CDR2 FVKESK. Findings and limits, study-wide: Allograft clonal ratios (graft-versus-host to host-versus-graft) were high in patients who had graft-donor T cell macrochimerism.

The data were produced by immunoSEQ multiplex PCR, yet TCRdb's version contains in-frame clones alone and is incomplete. The sample holds 80,000 to 100,000 clones, 91% seen once. This sequence originates from a human donor who was the organ donor for an intestinal transplant. The source material was unstimulated CD4+ T cells sorted from spleen or lymph node cells, sampled before transplant. The chain has TRBV14 and TRBJ1-6, with 9 bases identical to TRBD1. This CDR3 is CASSPTGGLFGSPLHF. The CDR3 DNA reads TGTGCCAGCAGCCCCACAGGGGGCCTCTTCGGGTCACCCCTCCACTTT.